The rows below give T cell receptor beta chains drawn from one sample of a study of Tregs in tolerant kidney transplant recipients. This table comes from immunoSEQ multiplex PCR, and its TCRdb copy is limited to in-frame clones, with some not included. The sample has some 240,000 clones, approximately 83% seen once. Sequencing input: CD4+ T cells from blood. The receptors shown here come from a human donor in good health. Each CDR3 is given with its conserved first and last residue. Fields, in order: D gene, V gene, clone size, J gene, CDR3 DNA, CDR3 protein. D genes are given only for firm matches. Some rows have no size entry. The others give once, few or many, or a class for an expanded clone.

TRBD2,TRBV11-2,-,TRBJ2-1,TGTGCCAGCAGCCCGACTAGCGGGAGGGCCGGTGAGCAGTTCTTC,CASSPTSGRAGEQFF
-,TRBV4-1,once,TRBJ1-5,TGCGCCAGCAGCCAAGATGATTTAGGGGGGGCGCGGAGTCAGCCCCAGCATTTT,CASSQDDLGGARSQPQHF
-,TRBV9,once,TRBJ2-3,TGTGCCAGCAGCGTAGTGGCCAGGGGATCGGCCGCAGATACGCAGTATTTT,CASSVVARGSAADTQYF
TRBD2,TRBV4-2,-,TRBJ2-3,TGTGCCAGCAGCCAATCCCCGACTAGCGGGAGCGGCGCAGATACGCAGTATTTT,CASSQSPTSGSGADTQYF
-,TRBV5-1,-,TRBJ2-3,TGCGCCAGCAGCTTGGGAGGTAGTGTGGATACGCAGTATTTT,CASSLGGSVDTQYF
TRBD1,TRBV7-9,-,TRBJ2-1,TGTGCCAGCAGCTTCTCGACAGGGTACAATGAGCAGTTCTTC,CASSFSTGYNEQFF
-,TRBV21-1,-,TRBJ1-6,TGTGCCAGCAGCAAATCCGGGACAGGGTATTATGATTCACCCCTCCACTTT,CASSKSGTGYYDSPLHF
-,TRBV12-5,-,TRBJ1-5,TGTGCTAGTGCCTTGACACAGGGCGACAATCAGCCCCAGCATTTT,CASALTQGDNQPQHF
TRBD1,TRBV2,-,TRBJ1-6,TGTGCCAGCAGTGAAATACCAGGGCAGGGGGTTAATTCACCCCTCCACTTT,CASSEIPGQGVNSPLHF
-,TRBV5-1,few,TRBJ2-2,TGCGCCAGCAGCCCTGGGGACGGCGTAGTGGTCGGGGAGCTGTTTTTT,CASSPGDGVVVGELFF
TRBD2,TRBV2,-,TRBJ2-1,TGTGCCAGCAGTGGAAATCAGCGGGGGTTCTCCTACAATGAGCAGTTCTTC,CASSGNQRGFSYNEQFF
-,TRBV6-5,-,TRBJ2-7,TGTGCCAGCAGACCGGGACAACAATCCCCCTACGAGCAGTACTTC,CASRPGQQSPYEQYF
-,TRBV11-2,once,TRBJ1-6,TGTGCCAGCAGCTTATTGGACAGCGCAGTATCACCCCTCCACTTT,CASSLLDSAVSPLHF
TRBD2,TRBV19,-,TRBJ2-7,TGTGCCAGTAGAGGAGCGGGAGGGGACTACGAGCAGTACTTC,CASRGAGGDYEQYF
TRBD1,TRBV7-9,-,TRBJ1-1,TGTGCCACCGACAGGGGCGAGGGGACTGAAGCTTTCTTT,CATDRGEGTEAFF
TRBD1,TRBV5-4,-,TRBJ1-1,TGTGCCAGCAGCTTGGAGGGGGCCGCTTTCTTT,CASSLEGAAFF
TRBD1,TRBV5-1,-,TRBJ2-7,TGCGCCAGCAGCCCGGCAGGGGGCGCGTCCTACGAGCAGTACTTC,CASSPAGGASYEQYF
TRBD2,TRBV4-1,-,TRBJ2-1,TGCGCCAGCAGCCAAGGCGGGGGAGTGAGAGAGCAGTTCTTC,CASSQGGGVREQFF
TRBD1,TRBV2,-,TRBJ2-5,TGTGCCAGCAGTGTAAGGACAGGAGAAGAGACCCAGTACTTC,CASSVRTGEETQYF
-,TRBV5-5,-,TRBJ1-5,TGTGCCAGCAGCTTGACCCCTAGTTTGGGTAGTCAGCCCCAGCATTTT,CASSLTPSLGSQPQHF
-,TRBV19,-,TRBJ1-1,TGTGCCAGTAGTATTCAAGGTAGGCCGAGCGCTGAAGCTTTCTTT,CASSIQGRPSAEAFF
-,TRBV6-1,-,TRBJ2-5,TGTGCCAGCAGTGCCGAATTCTATGGGGCCCAGTACTTC,CASSAEFYGAQYF
-,TRBV9,few,TRBJ1-1,TGTGCCAGCAGCCCCCGATCAGAATTTACCACTGAAGCTTTCTTT,CASSPRSEFTTEAFF
TRBD1,TRBV5-5,-,TRBJ1-6,TGTGCCAGCAGCTCCAGGACAGGGGGCGCAAATTCACCCCTCCACTTT,CASSSRTGGANSPLHF
TRBD2,TRBV5-1,-,TRBJ2-1,TGCGCCAGCAGCTTAAGCGGGAGCTCCTACAATGAGCAGTTCTTC,CASSLSGSSYNEQFF
-,TRBV18,-,TRBJ2-1,TGTGCCAGCTCCCCGGGACAAGCGAATGAGCAGTTCTTC,CASSPGQANEQFF
-,TRBV25-1,-,TRBJ1-2,TGTGCCAGCAGTGACGCGACGGTTTATGGCTACACCTTC,CASSDATVYGYTF
-,TRBV27,few,TRBJ1-2,TGTGCCAGCAGCCCGGCAGGCCGGACCCATGGCTACACCTTC,CASSPAGRTHGYTF
-,TRBV2,-,TRBJ2-1,TGTGCCAGCAGTGTGATTTCGGGCAGGGCACATGAGCAGTTCTTC,CASSVISGRAHEQFF
-,TRBV27,-,TRBJ2-1,TGTGCCAGCAGTTTATATTCAGGGGACAATGAGCAGTTCTTC,CASSLYSGDNEQFF
-,TRBV11-2,few,TRBJ2-5,TGTGCCAGCAGCTTAGCCACCGGGAAAGAGACCCAGTACTTC,CASSLATGKETQYF
TRBD2,TRBV28,-,TRBJ2-1,TGTGCCAGCAGTTTTAGGACTAGCGGGACTTCCAATGAGCAGTTCTTC,CASSFRTSGTSNEQFF
TRBD1,TRBV5-1,-,TRBJ1-1,TGCGCCAGCAGCTTGGAAACAGGGGGCACTGAAGCTTTCTTT,CASSLETGGTEAFF
-,TRBV27,-,TRBJ2-1,TGTGCCAGCAGTATAATAAGTAACGCCTACAATGAGCAGTTCTTC,CASSIISNAYNEQFF
-,TRBV10-3,few,TRBJ1-2,TGTGCCATCAGGGAGGGGGGGACCCATGGCTACACCTTC,CAIREGGTHGYTF
TRBD2,TRBV11-2,-,TRBJ2-1,TGTGCCAGCAGCTTGACCCTCGGGACTACCTCCTACAATGAGCAGTTCTTC,CASSLTLGTTSYNEQFF
-,TRBV7-9,-,TRBJ1-6,TGTGCCAGCAGCCCCGGACGAAGCTCCTATAATTCACCCCTCCACTTT,CASSPGRSSYNSPLHF
TRBD1,TRBV11-2,once,TRBJ1-4,TGTGCCAGCAGCCTTACTCACAGGGGGCGAGGAGATGGACTGTTTTTT,CASSLTHRGRGDGLFF
-,TRBV10-3,-,TRBJ2-3,TGTGCCATCAATGCGGATAGCACAGATACGCAGTATTTT,CAINADSTDTQYF
-,TRBV6-1,-,TRBJ1-3,TGTGCCAGCTGTGACTCTGGAAACACCATATATTTT,CASCDSGNTIYF
-,TRBV5-5,-,TRBJ1-5,TGTGCCAGCAGCTATGGAACAGGAACCCAGCCCCAGCATTTT,CASSYGTGTQPQHF